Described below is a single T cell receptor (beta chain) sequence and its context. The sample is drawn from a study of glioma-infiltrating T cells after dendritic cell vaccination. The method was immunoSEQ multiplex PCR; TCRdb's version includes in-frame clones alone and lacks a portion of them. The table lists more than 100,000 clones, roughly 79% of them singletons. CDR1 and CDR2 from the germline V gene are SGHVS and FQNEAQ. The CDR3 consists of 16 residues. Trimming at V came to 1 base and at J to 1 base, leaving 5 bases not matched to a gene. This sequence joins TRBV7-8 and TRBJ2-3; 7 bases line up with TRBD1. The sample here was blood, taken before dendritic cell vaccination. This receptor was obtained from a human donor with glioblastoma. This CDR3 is CASSLDGQGGTDTQYF. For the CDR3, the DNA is TGTGCCAGCAGCTTAGATGGGCAGGGGGGCACAGATACGCAGTATTTT.